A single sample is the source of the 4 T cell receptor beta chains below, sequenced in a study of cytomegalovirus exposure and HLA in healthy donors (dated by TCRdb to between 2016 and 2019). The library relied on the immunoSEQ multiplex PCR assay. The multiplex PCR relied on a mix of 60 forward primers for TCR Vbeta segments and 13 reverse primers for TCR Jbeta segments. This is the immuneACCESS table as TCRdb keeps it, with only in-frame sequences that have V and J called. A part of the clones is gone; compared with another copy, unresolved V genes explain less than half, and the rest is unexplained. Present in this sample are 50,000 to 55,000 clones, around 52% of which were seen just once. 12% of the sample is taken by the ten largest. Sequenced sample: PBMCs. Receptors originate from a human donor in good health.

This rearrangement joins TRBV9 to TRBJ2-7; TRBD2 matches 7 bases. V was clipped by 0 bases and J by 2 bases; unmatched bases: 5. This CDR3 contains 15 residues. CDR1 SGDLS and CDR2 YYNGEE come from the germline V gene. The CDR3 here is CASSVGGGLPYEQYF. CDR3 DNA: TGTGCCAGCAGCGTAGGCGGGGGACTTCCCTACGAGCAGTACTTC.

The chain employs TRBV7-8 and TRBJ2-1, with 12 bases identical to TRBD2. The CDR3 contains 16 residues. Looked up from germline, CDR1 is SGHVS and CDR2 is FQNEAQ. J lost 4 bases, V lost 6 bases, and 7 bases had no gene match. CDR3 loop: CASRLLAGGRYNEQFF. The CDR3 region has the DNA TGTGCCAGCAGACTTCTAGCGGGGGGGCGGTACAATGAGCAGTTCTTC.

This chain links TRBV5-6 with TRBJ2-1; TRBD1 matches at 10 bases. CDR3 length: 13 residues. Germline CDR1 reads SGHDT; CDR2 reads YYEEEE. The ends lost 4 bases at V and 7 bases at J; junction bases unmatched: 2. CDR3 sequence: CASSRDRGNEQFF. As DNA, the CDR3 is TGTGCCAGCAGCCGGGACAGGGGAAATGAGCAGTTCTTC. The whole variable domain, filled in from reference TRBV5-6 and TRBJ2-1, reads DAGVTQSPTHLIKTRGQQVTLRCSPKSGHDTVSWYQQALGQGPQFIFQYYEEEERQRGNFPDRFSGHQFPNYSSELNVNALLLGDSALYLCASSRDRGNEQFFGPGTRLTVL.

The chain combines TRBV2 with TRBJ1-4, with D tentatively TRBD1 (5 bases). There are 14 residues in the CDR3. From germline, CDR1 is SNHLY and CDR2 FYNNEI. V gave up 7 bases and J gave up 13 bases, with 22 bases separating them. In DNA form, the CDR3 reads TGTGCCAGCACCCCCGAAAGGGGAATAAAGGGACTGTTTTTT. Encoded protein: CASTPERGIKGLFF.